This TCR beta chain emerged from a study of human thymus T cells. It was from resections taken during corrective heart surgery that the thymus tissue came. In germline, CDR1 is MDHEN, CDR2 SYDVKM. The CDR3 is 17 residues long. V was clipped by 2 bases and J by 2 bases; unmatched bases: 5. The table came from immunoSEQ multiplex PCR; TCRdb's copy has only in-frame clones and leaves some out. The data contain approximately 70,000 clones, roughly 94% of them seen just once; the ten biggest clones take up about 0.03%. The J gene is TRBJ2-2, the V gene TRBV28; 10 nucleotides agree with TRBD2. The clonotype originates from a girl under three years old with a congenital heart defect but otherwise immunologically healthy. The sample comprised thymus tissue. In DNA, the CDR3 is TGTGCCAGCAGTTTAGTAGCGGGAGGCTCTAACACCGGGGAGCTGTTTTTT. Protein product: CASSLVAGGSNTGELFF.